This T cell receptor beta chain was profiled in a study of blood T cell repertoires in COVID-19 (dated by TCRdb to 2018 to 2021). In the study overall: Collaborator samples came from the United States, Italy and Spain and covered acute and convalescent phases of COVID-19. The material from the prospective study consisted of cDNA or gDNA derived from T cells, B-cell-depleted T cells, or PBMCs. Subjects who had been exposed to COVID-19, were actively infected with it, or had recovered from it provided the deeply sampled blood TCRbeta repertoires that made up the dataset. The repertoires were made available in a free public database intended to serve as a resource for research on the immune response to SARS-CoV-2. The samples were drawn from the first 160 participants of the ongoing ImmuneRACE study and from 1,254 subjects provided by 6 global collaborators. The sample metadata nearly always contained a de-identified subject ID, COVID-19 status, age in years and sex. Where HLA class I and class II types were available, the types were taken from metadata supplied by the sample provider, not from assay-based typing. Overall results and qualifications from the work: The quantity of clinical and demographic metadata differed by source and by participant and was supplied without curation.

Collaborating institutions collected whole blood in K2EDTA tubes following their own protocols. For TCRbeta analysis, collaborators shipped samples as frozen whole blood, isolated PBMCs, or DNA extracted from either of those sample types. The CDR1 and CDR2 encoded by the germline V gene are MNHEY and SVGAGI. Including cysteine and phenylalanine, the CDR3 has 16 amino acids. This entry keeps only the CDR3 DNA: 48 bases, framed from base 1. At the junction V is shortened by 4 bases and J by 13 bases; bases outside the gene matches: 11. A word on this clone: Its antigen specificity is not known. No base-level quality is on record; no much larger clone is a single base apart.

The immunoSEQ Assay, a bias-controlled multiplex PCR, was used to amplify TCRbeta CDR3 regions from genomic DNA. In the paper's pipeline: The number of nucleated cells in each sample was estimated by amplification of reference gene primers within the assay. To quantify the absolute abundance of each unique TCRbeta CDR3 rearrangement, sequence reads were collapsed and filtered. For each sample, productive Simpson clonality was calculated by taking the square root of Simpson's diversity index across productive rearrangements. As stored in TCRdb, this immuneACCESS dataset retains in-frame rearrangements with V and J assigned. A fraction of the clones does not appear; measured against another copy, unresolved V genes explain less than half of the discrepancy, and the remainder lacks a known reason. V and J calls and clone size are as listed in that table; D and trimming were resolved from the DNA. Present in this sample are 50,000 to 55,000 clones, around nine tenths of which were seen just once. 3% to 4.5% of the sample is held by the ten biggest clonotypes.

This receptor was identified in a man over 45 with acute or convalescent COVID-19. The sequenced sample was peripheral blood. The chain uses TRBV6-5 and TRBJ2-3, with 16 central nucleotides matching TRBD2. The DNA sequence reads TGTGCCAGCAGTTCATACTCCGGGACTAGCGGGGGGGCCAAGTATTTT. Translation gives CASSSYSGTSGGAKYF.